These T cell receptor beta chains were read from a single sample in a study of post-analysis software for immune sequencing data. TCRdb fed the PCR reads into MiXCR, producing one record per CDR3 protein. The repertoire includes some 800,000 distinct CDR3 sequences, 40% to 55% of them detected once, and around 4.7% sits in the top ten. The sample taken for sequencing was blood. These receptors all stem from a girl under 18 with multiple sclerosis. Each CDR3 is given with its conserved first and last residue. A D gene is named only where the DNA matches it firmly. Clone size is stated in some rows and not others, as once, few, many or a class when expanded.

CDR3 DNA	CDR3 protein	clone size	V gene	J gene	D gene
TGCAGTGCTTTCGACTCTACCCCCTACGAGCAGTACTTC	CSAFDSTPYEQYF	few	TRBV20-1	TRBJ2-7	.
TGTGCCAGCAGCTTAGCCACGCCTAATGAGCAGTTCTTC	CASSLATPNEQFF	.	TRBV11-1	TRBJ2-1	.
TGTGCCAGCAGCCCGACTAGCTCCCTGAGGAATGAGCAGTTCTTC	CASSPTSSLRNEQFF	.	TRBV7-8	TRBJ2-1	TRBD2
TGTGCCATCAGTTCGGGGAGCGGGAGAGGAGGGAATCCCTTCGAGCAGTACTTC	CAISSGSGRGGNPFEQYF	few	TRBV10-3	TRBJ2-7	TRBD2
TGTGCCAGCAGTTTATCCGAACAGGTTCCCCAGCATTTT	CASSLSEQVPQHF	.	TRBV12-3/TRBV12-4	TRBJ1-5	.
TGCAGTGCCACAACAGGGGGGCAAGAGACCCAGTACTTC	CSATTGGQETQYF	few	TRBV20-1	TRBJ2-5	TRBD1
TGTGCCTGGAGTGAAGGACTAGCTGTCGTTGGAGAGCAGTTCTTC	CAWSEGLAVVGEQFF	.	TRBV30	TRBJ2-1	TRBD2
TGTGCCAGCAGAATACGACGGGAACTTTACAATGAGCAGTTCTTC	CASRIRRELYNEQFF	few	TRBV6-6	TRBJ2-1	.
TGTGCCAGCAGCTTGAGTCTAGCGGGAGCCCTGAGCACAGATACGCAGTATTTT	CASSLSLAGALSTDTQYF	.	TRBV5-5	TRBJ2-3	TRBD2
TGCAGTGCTAGAGGTTCGACAAGAGACTCCTACGAGCAGTACTTC	CSARGSTRDSYEQYF	few	TRBV20-1	TRBJ2-7	.
TGCGCCAGCAGCGGTGGGGCGGATGGCTACACCTTC	CASSGGADGYTF	few	TRBV5-1	TRBJ1-2	.
TGTGCCAGCGAGACGACTAGCGGGAGGGCCTACGAGCAGTACTTC	CASETTSGRAYEQYF	.	TRBV7-2	TRBJ2-7	TRBD2
TGTGCCAGCAGCCTGGAGGGGTGGGGTGACTATGGCTACACCTTC	CASSLEGWGDYGYTF	few	TRBV5-6	TRBJ1-2	.
TGTGCCAGCAGCCCCAGGAAGGGCGAGCAGTACTTC	CASSPRKGEQYF	.	TRBV6-2/TRBV6-3	TRBJ2-7	.
TGTGCCAGCAGCTACCGGGCGGGAGCAGAGACCCAGTACTTC	CASSYRAGAETQYF	few	TRBV7-9	TRBJ2-5	TRBD2
TGTGCCAGCAACCGGAAGGGGTCTAGCGCTTCAGATACGCAGTATTTT	CASNRKGSSASDTQYF	.	TRBV7-2	TRBJ2-3	.
TGCGCCAGCAGCGAGGGACTGCCGAACACTGAAGCTTTCTTT	CASSEGLPNTEAFF	.	TRBV5-1	TRBJ1-1	.
TGTGCCAGCAGCTTATCGGGTGGACAGGGGGTGGCCGGGGCCAACGTCCTGACTTTC	CASSLSGGQGVAGANVLTF	once	TRBV7-8	TRBJ2-6	TRBD1
TGTGCCAGCAGCGGATACTCTGGGGCCAACGTCCTGACTTTC	CASSGYSGANVLTF	many	TRBV6-5	TRBJ2-6	.
TGCGCCAGCAGCTTGGACGGCCCGCCCCAGCATTTT	CASSLDGPPQHF	.	TRBV5-1	TRBJ1-5	.
TGCAGCGTCATTCGGGACAGGGGGACTAGCTTATCTAACAATGAGCAGTTCTTC	CSVIRDRGTSLSNNEQFF	few	TRBV29-1	TRBJ2-1	TRBD1
TGCAGTGCTAGTACGGGACAGATCAATCAGCCCCAGCATTTT	CSASTGQINQPQHF	.	TRBV20-1	TRBJ1-5	TRBD1
TGTGCCAGCAGCTCCGGGACAGGGGGCGCGAACGGCGGGGAGCTGTTTTTT	CASSSGTGGANGGELFF	.	TRBV3-1	TRBJ2-2	TRBD1